Listed below are T cell receptor beta chains from one sample, sequenced in a study of T-cell memory formation after mild COVID-19. A single record per CDR3 protein comes from TCRdb applying MiXCR to the 5' RACE reads. Of around 130,000 distinct CDR3 sequences in the sample, about 6% were seen once. Sequenced sample: PBMCs or a T cell subset sorted from them (not recorded which). Receptors were obtained from an adult woman who had mild COVID-19 (a few samples of this study predate the infection). Cell type and time point are not known. The CDR3 runs from the conserved cysteine through the conserved F or W. Fields, in order: V gene, clone size, J gene, D gene, CDR3 DNA, CDR3 protein. The D gene is left open where the match is weak. Clone size is shown for a subset of rows, as once, few, many or a class of expanded clone.

TRBV4-1	few	TRBJ1-2	-	TGCGCCAGCAGCCAAGACAGTCATGGCTACACCTTC	CASSQDSHGYTF
TRBV30	few	TRBJ1-5	-	TGTGCCTGGAGTCCCACGACCGGACCAAATCAGCCCCAGCATTTT	CAWSPTTGPNQPQHF
TRBV6-5	many	TRBJ2-1	TRBD2	TGTGCCAGCAGTTACTCGGGACTAGCGGGGTACAATGAGCAGTTCTTC	CASSYSGLAGYNEQFF
TRBV7-9	-	TRBJ1-2	-	TGTGCCAGCAGCTTAGCCCGATTTGATGGCTACACCTTC	CASSLARFDGYTF
TRBV4-3	-	TRBJ2-7	TRBD2	TGCGCCAGCAGCCAAGAGCCAACTAGCGGGAGTAGGTTAGGCTCCTACGAGCAGTACTTC	CASSQEPTSGSRLGSYEQYF
TRBV30	few	TRBJ1-2	-	TGTGCCTGGAGTGTAACCCCGGATGGCTACACCTTC	CAWSVTPDGYTF
TRBV7-9	few	TRBJ2-5	-	TGTGCCAGCACGCGTCGGAACGGGGAGACCCAGTACTTC	CASTRRNGETQYF
TRBV11-3	many	TRBJ2-5	-	TGTGCCAGCAGCGGGGCGCAAGAGACCCAGTACTTC	CASSGAQETQYF
TRBV20-1	few	TRBJ2-7	TRBD2	TGCAGTGCTGATTCGGGACTAGCGGGAGTGGAGCAGTACTTC	CSADSGLAGVEQYF
TRBV20-1	many	TRBJ2-3	TRBD1	TGCAGTGACACGGACAGGAGCACAGATACGCAGTATTTT	CSDTDRSTDTQYF
TRBV4-1	few	TRBJ2-4	-	TGCGCCAGCAGCCAATTATTAGCCAAAAACATTCAGTACTTC	CASSQLLAKNIQYF
TRBV4-1	few	TRBJ2-1	-	TGCGCCAGCAGCCAGGGAGCAAGGGAACTCAATGAGCAGTTCTTC	CASSQGARELNEQFF
TRBV14	once	TRBJ1-1	TRBD1	TGTGCCAGCAGCCAAGAAATCCACAGGGGAGGTGAAGCTTTCTTT	CASSQEIHRGGEAFF
TRBV11-2	few	TRBJ1-1	-	TGTGCCAGCAGCTTCCCAAGTACTGAAGCTTTCTTT	CASSFPSTEAFF
TRBV13	many	TRBJ2-7	TRBD2	TGTGCCAGCAGCTTAGCCGGGACTAGCGGGAAGGAGCAGTACTTC	CASSLAGTSGKEQYF
TRBV24-1	few	TRBJ2-1	TRBD1	TGTGCCACCAGTGATTTTTGGGACAGGTACAATGAGCAGTTCTTC	CATSDFWDRYNEQFF
TRBV20-1	many	TRBJ2-6	-	TGCAGTGCTAGAGAGCTAGTCGGCTCTGGGGCCAACGTCCTGACTTTC	CSARELVGSGANVLTF
TRBV12-3/TRBV12-4	few	TRBJ1-3	-	TGTGCCAGCAGGCCGGTGGGGGGACTGACTGGAAACACCATATATTTT	CASRPVGGLTGNTIYF
TRBV15	few	TRBJ2-1	-	TGTGCCACCAGCAGGGCGGCTAGAGATGAGCAGTTCTTC	CATSRAARDEQFF
TRBV27	many	TRBJ1-6	-	TGTGCCAGCAGTTCGGGACATAATTCACCCCTCCACTTT	CASSSGHNSPLHF
TRBV29-1	many	TRBJ2-5	-	TGCAGCGTTGAGGTGGGGGCCCAAGAGACCCAGTACTTC	CSVEVGAQETQYF
TRBV7-9	-	TRBJ1-4	-	TGTGCCAGCAGCTCCGGAGTGGGCGTGGGTAATGAAAAACTGTTTTTT	CASSSGVGVGNEKLFF
TRBV12-3/TRBV12-4	many	TRBJ2-5	TRBD2	TGTGCCAGCAGTCCCAGTGGGCGGGGGGGGGAGACCCAGTACTTC	CASSPSGRGGETQYF
TRBV27	few	TRBJ2-7	TRBD1	TGTGCCAGCAGTTCCCCGACAGGGCGCGAGCAGTACTTC	CASSSPTGREQYF
TRBV20-1	many	TRBJ1-3	TRBD1	TGCAGTGCTAGAATACCGGGACAGGGCTCTGGAAACACCATATATTTT	CSARIPGQGSGNTIYF
TRBV7-9	many	TRBJ1-3	TRBD1	TGTGCCAGCAGCTCGACAGGGCTTTCGAATGGAAACACCATATATTTT	CASSSTGLSNGNTIYF
TRBV5-1	few	TRBJ1-3	-	TGCGCCAGCAACAACGGGGCCCCAGGGCCTGGAAACACCATATATTTT	CASNNGAPGPGNTIYF
TRBV24-1	many	TRBJ2-1	-	TGTGCCACCTCGAAAGAACTGGGGAACAATGAGCAGTTCTTC	CATSKELGNNEQFF
TRBV24-1	-	TRBJ2-2	TRBD1	TGTGCCACCAGTGAAACCGGGACAGCGAACACCGGGGAGCTGTTTTTT	CATSETGTANTGELFF
TRBV5-1	-	TRBJ2-1	TRBD2	TGCGCCAGCAGACAAAGCGGGGGGAGCTCCTACAATGAGCAGTTCTTC	CASRQSGGSSYNEQFF
TRBV12-3/TRBV12-4	-	TRBJ2-7	-	TGTGCCAGCAGTTTTGGGCGGCCGTCCTACGAGCAGTACTTC	CASSFGRPSYEQYF
TRBV7-3	many	TRBJ2-1	TRBD2	TGTGCCAGCAGCTTATCCGGCGGAGGACTAGCGGGAAATGAGCAGTTCTTC	CASSLSGGGLAGNEQFF
TRBV7-2	few	TRBJ2-1	TRBD1	TGTGCCAGCAGCTCCCCAGGACAGGGCCAATCCTACAATGAGCAGTTCTTC	CASSSPGQGQSYNEQFF
TRBV7-3	many	TRBJ1-2	TRBD1	TGTGCCAGCAGCCTCGGGACAGGCGACGCGTCGACCTTC	CASSLGTGDASTF
TRBV5-6	few	TRBJ2-7	TRBD2	TGTGCCAGCAGTTCGAGGGGAGGGAACCACGAGCAGTACTTC	CASSSRGGNHEQYF
TRBV7-9	few	TRBJ1-1	-	TGTGCCAGCAGCTGGTCAGGGTATACTGAAGCTTTCTTT	CASSWSGYTEAFF
TRBV9	few	TRBJ2-2	-	TGTGCCAGCAGCCCCAAAGGAGGGGCGCGAACCGGGGAGCTGTTTTTT	CASSPKGGARTGELFF
TRBV5-1	-	TRBJ2-1	TRBD2	TGCGCCAGCAGCCGTAGACTAGCGGGATACAATGAGCAGTTCTTC	CASSRRLAGYNEQFF
TRBV27	many	TRBJ2-3	-	TGTGCCAGCGGATTGAGACAGCGGACAGATACGCAGTATTTT	CASGLRQRTDTQYF
TRBV5-6	many	TRBJ1-1	TRBD1	TGTGCCAGCAGCTACCGGGACAGGGGGGTAGCTTTCTTT	CASSYRDRGVAFF
TRBV29-1	few	TRBJ2-3	-	TGCAGCGCCCTCCGAGACAGGACAGATACGCAGTATTTT	CSALRDRTDTQYF
TRBV27	few	TRBJ2-3	-	TGTGCCAGCAGCCCCGGTCGAGGACGGGGGGCGGATACGCAGTATTTT	CASSPGRGRGADTQYF
TRBV12-3/TRBV12-4	many	TRBJ1-1	-	TGTGCCAGCAGTTCAGGGGTAGGCACTGAAGCTTTCTTT	CASSSGVGTEAFF
TRBV7-9	few	TRBJ1-1	TRBD1	TGTGCCAGCAGCTTAAAGGGGACAGGGAACACTGAAGCTTTCTTT	CASSLKGTGNTEAFF
TRBV5-1	many	TRBJ2-5	TRBD2	TGCGCCAGCAGCTCAGCGGGAGGTCTTCAAGAGACCCAGTACTTC	CASSSAGGLQETQYF
TRBV7-9	-	TRBJ2-4	TRBD1	TGTGCCAGCAGCTACGACAGGGCGAACATTCAGTACTTC	CASSYDRANIQYF
TRBV12-3/TRBV12-4	many	TRBJ2-1	-	TGTGCCAGCAGTCAATTGGCAGGGTACAATGAGCAGTTCTTC	CASSQLAGYNEQFF
TRBV12-3/TRBV12-4	many	TRBJ1-2	-	TGTGCCAGCATGTTGACCCTAGGTTTTGGCTACACCTTC	CASMLTLGFGYTF
TRBV5-1	-	TRBJ2-3	TRBD1	TGCGCCACCGGGACAGGGATGACAGATACGCAGTATTTT	CATGTGMTDTQYF
TRBV5-1	many	TRBJ2-5	TRBD2	TGCGCCAGCAGCTTGGATACTAGCGCAGAGACCCAGTACTTC	CASSLDTSAETQYF
TRBV24-1	few	TRBJ2-3	TRBD2	TGTGCCACCAGTGATTTACCTAGCGGGAGAGCGACAGATACGCAGTATTTT	CATSDLPSGRATDTQYF
TRBV9	few	TRBJ2-1	-	TGTGCCAGCAGCGTAGGGGCACATCACTCCTACAATGAGCAGTTCTTC	CASSVGAHHSYNEQFF
TRBV24-1	-	TRBJ1-2	-	TGTGCCACCAGTGATCCGAACGGTCCTTATGGCTACACCTTC	CATSDPNGPYGYTF
TRBV5-1	-	TRBJ2-7	-	TGCGCCAGCAGCCGTTCGGGACGGAGGGATATGCAGTACTTC	CASSRSGRRDMQYF
TRBV5-5	few	TRBJ1-1	TRBD1	TGTGCCAGCAGCTTCGGACAGGGCAGATGGACTGAAGCTTTCTTT	CASSFGQGRWTEAFF
TRBV20-1	few	TRBJ1-1	-	TGCAGTGCTGGGAGGGCACAGGGAGCTTTCTTT	CSAGRAQGAFF
TRBV5-1	many	TRBJ2-5	-	TGCGCCAGCAGCCCAGGACAAGCTCAAGAGACCCAGTACTTC	CASSPGQAQETQYF
TRBV3-1	few	TRBJ2-2	-	TGTGCCAGCAGCCCTAACACCAACACCGGGGAGCTGTTTTTT	CASSPNTNTGELFF